This TCR beta chain was sequenced in a study of control samples from healthy donors and cancer patients. Sequencing was performed with immunoSEQ multiplex PCR; in TCRdb, only in-frame clones are kept and a portion is missing. The table includes roughly 450,000 clones, around nine tenths detected once. The TCR comes from a man between 40 and 49 years old with head and neck cancer. Sequencing used PBMCs.

Written as DNA, the CDR3 is TGTGCCAGCAGCATGCCGGACAGGGGAAGGGAGCAGTACTTC. It specifies CASSMPDRGREQYF. The chain uses TRBV21-1 and TRBJ2-7; TRBD1, the D gene given by the table, was not confirmed from the DNA. TRBV21-1 is tagged as a pseudogene. The CDR3 covers 14 residues.